This paragraph reports one T cell receptor (beta chain). The antigen remains undetermined. These data belong to a study of shared clonotypes between healthy human individuals. Study-wide results and caveats: Generally, naive subsets came out with larger estimated richness than memory subsets. Sampling covered nothing but blood. Tissue TCR repertoires likely differ from those found in blood.

Sorted-subset replicate PCR reactions were performed with approximately 200 ng DNA, corresponding to tens of thousands of T cell genomes. Method: immunoSEQ multiplex PCR; TCRdb's copy keeps in-frame clones and lacks some. The sample holds around 2,000,000 clones, 95% seen once. The material sequenced was naive CD4+ T cells sorted from blood. Stated subset: CD45RA+ positively selected. The sequence came from a young man in good health.

The DNA of the CDR3 is TGTGCCAGCAGTCAACTAGCGGCGAGCTCCTACGAGCAGTACTTC. Translating it yields CASSQLAASSYEQYF. V and J are TRBV27 and TRBJ2-7; 8 nucleotides match TRBD2. This CDR3 spans 15 amino acids. The ends lost 5 bases at V and 0 bases at J; junction bases unmatched: 6. The germline gives CDR1 MNHEY, CDR2 SMNVEV (reference sequence).